The present T cell receptor beta chain was sequenced within a study of shared T cell receptors in the human thymus. This CDR3 comprises 17 residues. V gave up 3 bases and J gave up 7 bases; unmatched junction bases: 9. Germline CDR1 is SGDLS and CDR2 is YYNGEE. TCRdb's table, derived via immunoSEQ multiplex PCR, lists solely in-frame clones and lacks some. The sample has about 710,000 clones, around 87% seen once; the top ten hold roughly 0.0089%. This sample was shared with a second study, whose subject was human thymus T cells. As reported in that work: Thymic samples were excised during corrective heart operations. Thymic as well as blood repertoires seemed to favor certain V and J genes unevenly.

Material for sequencing was thymocytes. This chain uses TRBV9 with TRBJ2-1; 14 positions agree with TRBD2. This receptor was obtained from a boy under two years old with a congenital heart defect. CDR3 DNA sequence: TGTGCCAGCAGCGCTTTTCGGACTAGCGGGAGGAAGAATGAGCAGTTCTTC. This encodes CASSAFRTSGRKNEQFF.